The 17 T cell receptor beta chains given below trace back to one sample, sequenced in a study of T cell responses to AZD1222 COVID-19 vaccine. Here immunoSEQ multiplex PCR was the method, and the copy in TCRdb shows in-frame clones only, minus some. The sample shows about 110,000 clones, about 90% of them seen only once. Here the sequenced sample was peripheral blood, taken on day 0 of AZD1222 vaccination. The receptors derive from an adult in good health.

CDR3 region: CASSVGGVNEQYF. CDR3 DNA sequence: TGTGCCAGCAGCGTTGGAGGCGTCAACGAGCAGTACTTC. This chain connects TRBV7-7 to TRBJ2-7, with D possibly TRBD2 on 5 matching bases. V shed 5 bases and J shed 5 bases, with 13 bases lying between them. Germline lookup yields CDR1 SSHAT and CDR2 FNYEAQ (reference sequence). The CDR3 is 13 amino acids.

The V call is TRBV7-2, the J call TRBJ1-5; D is uncertain. V lost 1 base to trimming and J lost 1 base, with 8 bases between them. CDR3 length equals 15 residues. Germline V lookup: CDR1 SGHTA, CDR2 FQGNSA. The CDR3 DNA sequence: TGTGCCAGCAGCTTAGGACCAGGAAGCAATCAGCCCCAGCATTTT. Its translation: CASSLGPGSNQPQHF.

This rearrangement joins TRBV5-8 to TRBJ2-1; 9 nucleotides match TRBD2. The length of the CDR3 is 18 residues. V lost 4 bases, J lost 4 bases, and 15 bases stayed unmatched. From germline, CDR1 is SGHTS and CDR2 YDEGEE. This CDR3 is CASSHFSGRGGLYNEQFF. CDR3 bases: TGTGCCAGCAGCCACTTTAGCGGGAGAGGGGGGCTTTACAATGAGCAGTTCTTC. The variable domain in full, completed from reference TRBV5-8 and TRBJ2-1, reads EAGVTQSPTHLIKTRGQQATLRCSPISGHTSVYWYQQALGLGLQFLLWYDEGEERNRGNFPPRFSGRQFPNYSSELNVNALELEDSALYLCASSHFSGRGGLYNEQFFGPGTRLTVL.

The J gene is TRBJ2-3, the V gene TRBV7-2, with a possible D match to TRBD2 (6 bases). The CDR3 runs 15 residues. V dropped 6 bases and J dropped 3 bases, with 16 bases sitting between them. The germline CDR1 and CDR2 sequences are SGHTA and FQGNSA. The CDR3 DNA sequence: TGTGCCAGCAGTTCAGCGGGTCCTCCAACAGATACGCAGTATTTT. This sequence encodes CASSSAGPPTDTQYF.

This chain joins TRBV7-2 and TRBJ1-4; 7 bases fit TRBD1. The CDR3 has 15 residues. From germline, CDR1 is SGHTA and CDR2 FQGNSA. J lost 8 bases, V lost 3 bases, and 9 bases had no gene match. The CDR3 is CASSFGGRGIEKLFF. In DNA form, the CDR3 reads TGTGCCAGCAGCTTTGGGGGCAGGGGGATAGAAAAACTGTTTTTT. Full variable domain (missing parts from reference TRBV7-2 and TRBJ1-4): GAGVSQSPSNKVTEKGKDVELRCDPISGHTALYWYRQSLGQGLEFLIYFQGNSAPDKSGLPSDRFSAERTGGSVSTLTIQRTQQEDSAVYLCASSFGGRGIEKLFFGSGTQLSVL.

The chain uses TRBV7-2 and TRBJ2-1, with D possibly being TRBD1 (8 bases). CDR1 SGHTA and CDR2 FQGNSA come from the germline V gene. Trimming cost V 5 bases and J 8 bases, with 19 bases left between them. This CDR3 is built from 15 residues. CDR3 coding DNA: TGTGCCAGCAGCCTCCGACAGGGGACTAACGATGAGCAGTTCTTC. Its translation: CASSLRQGTNDEQFF.

This clone was detected only a few times. The V call is TRBV10-1, the J call TRBJ2-1; the D gene could be TRBD1 or TRBD2 (7 bases each). Germline V gene sequence: CDR1 WNHNN, CDR2 SYGVQD (reference sequence). V lost 3 bases, J lost 10 bases, and 13 bases lay in between. The length of the CDR3 is 13 residues. The CDR3 loop reads CASSEGGGSEQFF. The CDR3 nucleotides read TGCGCCAGCAGTGAAGGGGGCGGGAGCGAGCAGTTCTTC.

The chain combines TRBV19 with TRBJ1-4, with 7 bases matching TRBD1. CDR3 size: 14 residues. Germline lookup yields CDR1 LNHDA and CDR2 SQIVND (reference sequence). Germline trimming cut 6 bases from V and 5 bases from J; bases unmatched to any gene: 6. For the CDR3, the DNA is TGTGCCAGTAGCCCTTGGACAGGCAATGAAAAACTGTTTTTT. It specifies CASSPWTGNEKLFF.

The J gene is TRBJ1-4, the V gene TRBV9; no clear D. This CDR3 has 15 amino acids. CDR1 SGDLS and CDR2 YYNGEE come from the germline V gene. Between the trimmed V and J ends, which lost 0 bases and 10 bases, there was a span of 16 bases. The CDR3 spells CASSVGPALYAKLFF. As DNA, the CDR3 is TGTGCCAGCAGCGTAGGGCCAGCGCTGTACGCAAAACTGTTTTTT.

This chain uses TRBV15 with TRBJ1-1; D gene ambiguous. Trimming took 0 bases from V and 5 from J, leaving 10 bases between them. This CDR3 spans 14 amino acids. Per germline, CDR1 LNHNV and CDR2 YYDKDF (reference sequence). Here the CDR3 reads CATSRDRTRTEAFF. The CDR3 DNA reads TGTGCCACCAGCAGAGATAGAACGAGGACTGAAGCTTTCTTT.

V and J are TRBV6-5 and TRBJ2-5; D gene uncertain. Trimming pared 5 bases from V and 1 base from J, leaving 11 bases between. Germline CDR1 is MNHEY and CDR2 is SVGAGI. The CDR3 runs to 14 residues. The CDR3 spells CASSPGISQETQYF. CDR3 coding DNA: TGTGCCAGCAGTCCCGGAATATCCCAAGAGACCCAGTACTTC.

V usage is TRBV18 and J usage is TRBJ2-3; perhaps TRBD2 as D (6 bases). Germline CDR1 and CDR2: KGHSH and LQKENI. This CDR3 region has 17 residues. Trimming shortened V by 0 bases and J by 1 base, and 14 bases separated the two germline ends. CDR3 sequence reads: CASSPPRSGRRTDTQYF. As DNA, the CDR3 is TGTGCCAGCTCACCACCCCGTAGCGGAAGACGCACAGATACGCAGTATTTT.

The genes are TRBV7-8 and TRBJ2-5; 9 bases line up with TRBD1. Germline CDR1 is SGHVS and CDR2 is FQNEAQ. The V segment lost 2 bases and the J segment 3 bases; nucleotides outside the gene matches: 1. The CDR3 covers 14 residues. CDR3 DNA: TGTGCCAGCAGCTTACGACAGGGGGAAGAGACCCAGTACTTC. Its protein is CASSLRQGEETQYF.

The rearrangement links TRBV18 to TRBJ1-2, with D perhaps matching TRBD1 (5 bases). Germline CDR1 and CDR2: KGHSH and LQKENI. The CDR3 consists of 15 residues. The V gene lost 3 bases and the J gene lost 5 bases, with 16 bases spanning the gap. The CDR3 loop reads CASSPFKVGDYGYTF. DNA of the CDR3: TGTGCCAGCTCACCCTTCAAGGTGGGGGATTATGGCTACACCTTC.

The J gene is TRBJ1-6, the V gene TRBV14, with D unresolved. Germline assignment: CDR1 SGHDN and CDR2 FVKESK. This CDR3 contains 14 residues. The V end was cut by 1 base, the J end by 7 bases, with 8 bases between. The CDR3 sequence: CASSQGVANSPLHF. CDR3 DNA sequence: TGTGCCAGCAGCCAAGGGGTCGCAAATTCACCCCTCCACTTT.

The V call is TRBV12-3 or TRBV12-4, the J call TRBJ2-7; D is ambiguous. The V gene lost 8 bases and the J gene lost 0 bases, with 8 bases spanning the gap. The CDR3 loop spans 12 amino acids. In nucleotides, the CDR3 is TGTGCCAGCCGTGGGGTCTCCTACGAGCAGTACTTC. Protein sequence: CASRGVSYEQYF.

DNA of the CDR3: TGTGCCAGCAGCCGAGACAGGGGGATAAATGAAAAACTGTTTTTT. Translating it yields CASSRDRGINEKLFF. V usage is TRBV4-2 and J usage is TRBJ1-4; 9 nucleotides agree with TRBD1. Trimming at V came to 4 bases and at J to 5 bases, leaving 5 bases not matched to a gene. Germline CDR1 LGHNA, CDR2 YNFKEQ. The CDR3 has 15 amino acids.